The following is a T cell receptor beta chain sequence with its context. Its antigen remains unidentified. Each sorted subset replicate got 200 ng genomic DNA, tens of thousands of genomes. Libraries were prepared by immunoSEQ multiplex PCR; TCRdb keeps only in-frame clonotypes and omits some of them. The sample comprises around 2,000,000 clones, over 85% of which are singletons, and 1% to 1.5% rests with the top ten. These data come from a study of shared clonotypes between healthy human individuals. Whole-study context: CD4 naive and CD4 memory each took three plates per donor, while CD8 naive took two and CD8 memory one. Study-level results: In contrast to clonotypes shared by all four donors, non-shared clonotypes had lower generation probabilities.

The naive CD8 subset, CD45RO-negative cells positively selected for CCR7, excluded terminally differentiated effector memory CD45RA+ cells. Only Caucasian adults living in Nashville, Tennessee served as donors. Trimming cost V 0 bases and J 6 bases; bases outside gene matches: 4. From germline, CDR1 is SGDLS and CDR2 YYNGEE. CDR3 length: 14 residues. V gene TRBV9 combines with J gene TRBJ2-7, with 9 positions matching TRBD1. Sequenced material: naive CD8+ T cells sorted from blood. The receptor comes from a man aged 18 to 30 in good health. CDR3 coding DNA: TGTGCCAGCAGCGTAGCGGGACAGGGCTTCGAGCAGTACTTC. Its protein is CASSVAGQGFEQYF. Drawing the rest from reference TRBV9 and TRBJ2-7, the complete variable domain is DSGVTQTPKHLITATGQRVTLRCSPRSGDLSVYWYQQSLDQGLQFLIQYYNGEERAKGNILERFSAQQFPDLHSELNLSSLELGDSALYFCASSVAGQGFEQYFGPGTRLTVT.